This T cell receptor (beta chain) was sequenced in a study of cytomegalovirus exposure and HLA in healthy donors. Whole-study context: One earlier analysis, a look at approximately 180 million T cells, found approximately 120 million unique TCR beta sequences.

A multiplex PCR was run with 60 Vbeta primers and 13 Jbeta primers. Sequencing used immunoSEQ multiplex PCR; TCRdb keeps in-frame clones, though not all of them. In the table there are more than 150,000 clones, 70% to 85% of which are singletons. This clone was detected only a few times. There are 18 residues in the CDR3. Germline V lookup: CDR1 PRHDT, CDR2 FYEKMQ (reference sequence). V was cut by 5 bases and J by 0 bases, with 17 bases left in between. The rearrangement joins TRBV13 to TRBJ1-6; no reliable D call. The sequence came from a woman aged 50 to 60 in good health and CMV-seropositive. The specimen sequenced was PBMCs. The CDR3 DNA reads as TGTGCCAGCAGCCAATCATTCGTCGGGAGCTCCTATAATTCACCCCTCCACTTT. As protein: CASSQSFVGSSYNSPLHF. Supplemented by reference TRBV13 and TRBJ1-6, the full variable domain reads AAGVIQSPRHLIKEKRETATLKCYPIPRHDTVYWYQQGPGQDPQFLISFYEKMQSDKGSIPDRFSAQQFSDYHSELNMSSLELGDSALYFCASSQSFVGSSYNSPLHFGNGTRLTVT.